This is a list of T cell receptor beta chains from one sample in a study of CD8+CD57+ T cells in acquired aplastic anemia. TCRdb reanalysed the reads using MiXCR and keeps one entry per CDR3 protein. The repertoire holds about 200,000 distinct CDR3 sequences, with 65% as singletons. The sample was sorted CD4+, CD8+, or CD8+CD57+ T cells (not recorded which) from PBMCs. The receptors were gathered from a human donor with aplastic anemia. The conserved cysteine and the conserved F or W are not part of the CDR3 here. The order of the fields is V gene, J gene, clone size, CDR3 protein. Rows may omit the clone size; those that give it use once, few, many or a size class.

v_gene: TRBV6-5; j_gene: TRBJ2-5; abundance: NA; CDR3aa: ASSYSTSRVGETQY
v_gene: TRBV29-1; j_gene: TRBJ2-1; abundance: few; CDR3aa: SVPWDRDDEQF
v_gene: TRBV5-1; j_gene: TRBJ2-7; abundance: NA; CDR3aa: ASSLGFGVTYEQY
v_gene: TRBV10-1; j_gene: TRBJ2-7; abundance: NA; CDR3aa: ASSAADSRASYEQY
v_gene: TRBV2; j_gene: TRBJ2-1; abundance: NA; CDR3aa: ASSDLGGYEQF
v_gene: TRBV24-1; j_gene: TRBJ2-7; abundance: NA; CDR3aa: ATRPRDRGVGEQY
v_gene: TRBV25-1; j_gene: TRBJ1-5; abundance: NA; CDR3aa: ASSSLDQPQH
v_gene: TRBV20-1; j_gene: TRBJ2-1; abundance: NA; CDR3aa: SARDLWTSRDNEQF
v_gene: TRBV2; j_gene: TRBJ1-1; abundance: NA; CDR3aa: AIHRDTNTEAF
v_gene: TRBV14; j_gene: TRBJ2-1; abundance: NA; CDR3aa: ASSQDSKQF